Reported below is one TCR beta chain. In the study's own analysis: Counts of nucleated cells, estimated from reference gene primer amplification, were obtained. This table comes from immunoSEQ multiplex PCR, and its TCRdb copy is limited to in-frame clones, with some not included. The DNA gave D and trimming, while V, J and clone size come from that table. The sample carries 200,000 to 250,000 clones, approximately 90% recorded once. This sample is part of a study of blood T cell repertoires in COVID-19. V dropped 10 bases and J dropped 1; count of bases not matched to a gene: 5. Germline V CDR1 and CDR2: MDHEN, SYDVKM. The CDR3 length is 16 residues. The study drew participants aged about 18 to 89 years from some 23 US areas.

The sample consisted of PBMCs or T cells enriched from blood (not recorded which). V gene TRBV28 combines with J gene TRBJ2-1; 15 bases line up with TRBD2. The sequence was collected from a man aged 18 to 35 with acute COVID-19. In DNA form, the CDR3 reads TGTGCCACCGGGACTAGCGGGAGGAGATCCTACAATGAGCAGTTCTTC. Translation gives CATGTSGRRSYNEQFF.